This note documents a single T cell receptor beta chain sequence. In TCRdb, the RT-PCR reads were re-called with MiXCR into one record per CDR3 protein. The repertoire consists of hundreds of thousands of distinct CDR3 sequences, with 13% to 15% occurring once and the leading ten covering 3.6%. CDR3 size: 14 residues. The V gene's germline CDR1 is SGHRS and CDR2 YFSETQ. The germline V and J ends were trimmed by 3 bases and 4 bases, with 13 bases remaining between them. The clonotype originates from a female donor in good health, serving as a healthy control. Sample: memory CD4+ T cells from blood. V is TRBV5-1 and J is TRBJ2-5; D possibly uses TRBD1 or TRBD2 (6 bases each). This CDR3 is CASSWDGGRETQYF. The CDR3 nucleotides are TGCGCCAGCAGCTGGGACGGGGGCCGAGAGACCCAGTACTTC.